This T cell receptor beta chain was captured by sequencing in a study of shared clonotypes between healthy human individuals. Points from the study as a whole: Sorted-subset samples were not fully sequenced, rarefaction indicated. In having few donors, the study represented limited genetic and exposure-history diversity. Among non-shared clonotypes, generation probabilities were lower than among those shared by all four donors.

The germline V and J ends were trimmed by 5 bases and 6 bases, with 16 bases remaining between them. Germline values: CDR1 MDHEN, CDR2 SYDVKM. The length of the CDR3 is 15 residues. Sequencing used immunoSEQ multiplex PCR; TCRdb keeps in-frame clones, though not all of them. The sample contains roughly 640,000 clones, more than 95% of which appear only once. Turning to this clone: The antigen is unknown.

Within Nashville, Tennessee resided all donors, each a Caucasian adult. Sample: naive CD4+ T cells sorted from blood. Subset specified: CD45RA+ positively selected. The chain uses TRBV28 and TRBJ1-4; a possible D gene is TRBD1 (6 bases). This TCR was sampled from a woman aged 30 to 39 in good health. CDR3 DNA sequence: TGTGCCAGCAGTCGTCAGGGGCCGGGGCATGAAAAACTGTTTTTT. This translates into CASSRQGPGHEKLFF.